These T cell receptor beta chains were read from a single sample in a study of blood T cell repertoires in COVID-19. TCRdb keeps only in-frame clones here, not all; method: immunoSEQ multiplex PCR. The sample has about 190,000 clones, roughly 84% seen once; the top ten hold roughly a fifth. Sequenced material: peripheral blood. The receptors come from a human donor in a cohort sampled during active COVID-19. Both conserved end residues are part of each CDR3. A D gene is named only where the DNA matches it firmly. Where a row states a size, it is once, few, many or the class of an expanded clone; other rows omit it.

V: TRBV7-2
size: NA
D: TRBD2
J: TRBJ2-3
DNA: TGTGCCAGCATCCGGGAGGGGTCATATGCAGATACGCAGTATTTT
CDR3: CASIREGSYADTQYF

V: TRBV6-6
size: NA
D: NA
J: TRBJ1-2
DNA: TGTGCCAGCAGATCGGACAGCTACTATGGCTACACCTTC
CDR3: CASRSDSYYGYTF

V: TRBV28
size: NA
D: TRBD1
J: TRBJ2-4
DNA: TGTGCCAGCAGTCTCACCCGGGGGACAGGGGGCGTCAAAAACATTCAGTACTTC
CDR3: CASSLTRGTGGVKNIQYF

V: TRBV18
size: NA
D: TRBD2
J: TRBJ2-7
DNA: TGTGCCAGCTCACCAAGGACTAGCGGGACGGGGGCGCCCTACGAGCAGTACTTC
CDR3: CASSPRTSGTGAPYEQYF

V: TRBV5-1
size: once
D: TRBD1
J: TRBJ1-1
DNA: TGCGCCAGCAGCTTGCGGCAGGGGGTGAAGAACACTGAAGCTTTCTTT
CDR3: CASSLRQGVKNTEAFF

V: TRBV4-1
size: NA
D: NA
J: TRBJ1-1
DNA: TGCGCCAGCAGCCCCGAGATTGGGCCCCAGGGAAGGGCTTTCTTT
CDR3: CASSPEIGPQGRAFF

V: TRBV6-5
size: NA
D: NA
J: TRBJ1-1
DNA: TGTGCCAGCAGTATCGGAGATATGAACACTGAAGCTTTCTTT
CDR3: CASSIGDMNTEAFF

V: TRBV4-2
size: NA
D: TRBD2
J: TRBJ2-2
DNA: TGTGCCAGCAGCCGAGGACTAGCGGACGCCGGGGAGCTGTTTTTT
CDR3: CASSRGLADAGELFF

V: TRBV5-1
size: NA
D: TRBD1
J: TRBJ1-4
DNA: TGCGCCAGCAGCGCAGGGACAGTTGCAACTAATGAAAAACTGTTTTTT
CDR3: CASSAGTVATNEKLFF

V: TRBV5-1
size: NA
D: NA
J: TRBJ2-1
DNA: TGCGCCAGCAGCTCCCTCAGGGGGGTCGACAATGAGCAGTTCTTC
CDR3: CASSSLRGVDNEQFF

V: TRBV4-2
size: NA
D: TRBD2
J: TRBJ2-3
DNA: TGTGCCAGCAGCCAAGAGGTTCTAGCGGGGGTAAATACGCAGTATTTT
CDR3: CASSQEVLAGVNTQYF

V: TRBV28
size: NA
D: NA
J: TRBJ1-1
DNA: TGTGCCAGCAGCAAAAGGGAGGTGAACACTGAAGCTTTCTTT
CDR3: CASSKREVNTEAFF

V: TRBV12-5
size: NA
D: TRBD1
J: TRBJ1-1
DNA: TGTGCTAGTGGTTTGGTCAGACAGGGCTGGGGCACTGAAGCTTTCTTT
CDR3: CASGLVRQGWGTEAFF

V: TRBV2
size: once
D: NA
J: TRBJ1-6
DNA: TGTGCCAGCAGTGAAGGGGGATCAGGGGCTCCTAATTCACCCCTCCACTTT
CDR3: CASSEGGSGAPNSPLHF

V: TRBV28
size: NA
D: NA
J: TRBJ1-1
DNA: TGTGCCAGCAGTTTTGTCAGGGGCACTGAAGCTTTCTTT
CDR3: CASSFVRGTEAFF

V: TRBV7-9
size: NA
D: TRBD2
J: TRBJ2-5
DNA: TGTGCCAGCAGCTTGACGGGAGGGCTCCAAGAGACCCAGTACTTC
CDR3: CASSLTGGLQETQYF

V: TRBV6-5
size: NA
D: NA
J: TRBJ1-6
DNA: TGTGCCAGCAGTCGACAGTCTTCCAATTCACCCCTCCACTTT
CDR3: CASSRQSSNSPLHF

V: TRBV11-2
size: NA
D: NA
J: TRBJ2-5
DNA: TGTGCCAGCAGCTTATGGGTGGGAGCAGAGACCCAGTACTTC
CDR3: CASSLWVGAETQYF

V: TRBV9
size: NA
D: NA
J: TRBJ2-2
DNA: TGTGCCAGCAGCCTTCTCGGACAAGCAGGTCGCACCGGGGAGCTGTTTTTT
CDR3: CASSLLGQAGRTGELFF

V: TRBV5-5
size: NA
D: TRBD2
J: TRBJ2-2
DNA: TGTGCCAGCAGAAGAGCGGGGACCCTAAACGGGGAGCTGTTTTTT
CDR3: CASRRAGTLNGELFF

V: TRBV6-1
size: NA
D: NA
J: TRBJ1-6
DNA: TGTGCCAGCAGTGAAGGGCTCGGGGGGGTAGGTTCACCCCTCCACTTT
CDR3: CASSEGLGGVGSPLHF

V: TRBV19
size: NA
D: TRBD1
J: TRBJ2-7
DNA: TGTGCCAGCGCCCGGGACAGAGGACCCCAGAACGAGCAGTACTTC
CDR3: CASARDRGPQNEQYF

V: TRBV7-2
size: NA
D: NA
J: TRBJ2-3
DNA: TGTGCCAGCACCGAGGGGGGGGCAGATACGCAGTATTTT
CDR3: CASTEGGADTQYF

V: TRBV5-1
size: NA
D: NA
J: TRBJ2-1
DNA: TGCGCCAGCAGCTTGGACGGACTCAAGTTCGATGAGCAGTTCTTC
CDR3: CASSLDGLKFDEQFF

V: TRBV11-2
size: NA
D: NA
J: TRBJ2-3
DNA: TGTGCCAGCAGCTTAGTAACAGATACGCAGTATTTT
CDR3: CASSLVTDTQYF

V: TRBV7-2
size: NA
D: TRBD2
J: TRBJ2-1
DNA: TGTGCCAGCAGCTTTGGGGGGGGTCGCGGCAATGAGCAGTTCTTC
CDR3: CASSFGGGRGNEQFF

V: TRBV7-3
size: NA
D: NA
J: TRBJ2-1
DNA: TGTGCCAGCAGCCCCCGGGGTCCCAATGAGCAGTTCTTC
CDR3: CASSPRGPNEQFF

V: TRBV5-1
size: NA
D: NA
J: TRBJ2-1
DNA: TGCGCCAGCAGCTTGGCCACGGGTTACAATGAGCAGTTCTTC
CDR3: CASSLATGYNEQFF

V: TRBV4-1
size: NA
D: TRBD1
J: TRBJ1-1
DNA: TGCGCCAGCAGCCAACCCGGGACAGGCACTGAAGCTTTCTTT
CDR3: CASSQPGTGTEAFF

V: TRBV25-1
size: NA
D: TRBD2
J: TRBJ2-3
DNA: TGTGCCAGCCCTTCACCTAGCGGGAGGAAGTCAGATACGCAGTATTTT
CDR3: CASPSPSGRKSDTQYF

V: TRBV18
size: once
D: NA
J: TRBJ1-3
DNA: TGTGCCAGCTCACCCGTGACAGTCATCCTCTCTGGAAACACCATATATTTT
CDR3: CASSPVTVILSGNTIYF

V: TRBV28
size: NA
D: NA
J: TRBJ2-1
DNA: TGTGCCAGCAGTCCACTCGCAGCGCCTTCCTACAATGAGCAGTTCTTC
CDR3: CASSPLAAPSYNEQFF

V: TRBV19
size: NA
D: TRBD1
J: TRBJ1-5
DNA: TGTGCCAGTAGTGCGACAGGGTTTAGCAATCAGCCCCAGCATTTT
CDR3: CASSATGFSNQPQHF

V: TRBV5-5
size: once
D: NA
J: TRBJ2-5
DNA: TGTGCCAGCAGCTTAGGGGGACCCCAGTACTTC
CDR3: CASSLGGPQYF

V: TRBV7-7
size: NA
D: NA
J: TRBJ2-2
DNA: TGTGCTAGCAGCTCGCAGGGGGGTGGCACCGGGGAGCTGTTTTTT
CDR3: CASSSQGGGTGELFF

V: TRBV19
size: NA
D: TRBD1
J: TRBJ2-1
DNA: TGTGCCAGTAGTATAGGACAGGGCTCATACAATGAGCAGTTCTTC
CDR3: CASSIGQGSYNEQFF

V: TRBV7-3
size: NA
D: NA
J: TRBJ1-6
DNA: TGTGCCAGCAGCTTATGGGAGAATTCACCCCTCCACTTT
CDR3: CASSLWENSPLHF

V: TRBV6-2/TRBV6-3
size: NA
D: TRBD2
J: TRBJ2-3
DNA: TGTGCCAGCAGTTACTCGACTTCTAGCGGGCTAACGAGGGCTACAGATACGCAGTATTTT
CDR3: CASSYSTSSGLTRATDTQYF

V: TRBV5-4
size: NA
D: NA
J: TRBJ1-2
DNA: TGTGCCAGCAGCTTCTCGGGGTGGGATGGCTACACCTTC
CDR3: CASSFSGWDGYTF

V: TRBV5-1
size: few
D: TRBD2
J: TRBJ2-5
DNA: TGCGCCAGCAGCCGGACTAGCGAAGAGACCCAGTACTTC
CDR3: CASSRTSEETQYF

V: TRBV9
size: many
D: TRBD1
J: TRBJ2-3
DNA: TGTGCCAGCCATTTTTCAGGGGGCACGGCAGATACGCAGTATTTT
CDR3: CASHFSGGTADTQYF

V: TRBV19
size: NA
D: NA
J: TRBJ2-2
DNA: TGTGCCAGTAGTATACTCTCCGGGGAGCTGTTTTTT
CDR3: CASSILSGELFF

V: TRBV5-6
size: NA
D: TRBD1
J: TRBJ2-7
DNA: TGTGCCAGCAGTCCCCGAGGGACAGGTCCTTACGAGCAGTACTTC
CDR3: CASSPRGTGPYEQYF

V: TRBV21-1
size: NA
D: NA
J: TRBJ2-7
DNA: TGTGCCAGCAGCAATAGGGCGGGAGGGCCTGACTTTAACGAGCAGTACTTC
CDR3: CASSNRAGGPDFNEQYF

V: TRBV10-2
size: NA
D: TRBD1
J: TRBJ1-1
DNA: TGCGCCAGCAGAGATAACAGGGGCGCTGAAGCTTTCTTT
CDR3: CASRDNRGAEAFF

V: TRBV19
size: NA
D: NA
J: TRBJ1-6
DNA: TGTGCCAGCACGGCGGGGTCGCGCTATAATTCACCCCTCCACTTT
CDR3: CASTAGSRYNSPLHF

V: TRBV4-2
size: NA
D: TRBD2
J: TRBJ2-1
DNA: TGTGCCAGCAGCCATTCCCCTAGCGGAAATGAGCAGTTCTTC
CDR3: CASSHSPSGNEQFF

V: TRBV7-9
size: few
D: NA
J: TRBJ1-4
DNA: TGTGCCAGCAGCTTAGGAGGTACGCGGGACAATGAAAAACTGTTTTTT
CDR3: CASSLGGTRDNEKLFF

V: TRBV10-3
size: NA
D: TRBD1
J: TRBJ1-5
DNA: TGTGCCATCAGTTCAGACAGGGGGGGAAATCAGCCCCAGCATTTT
CDR3: CAISSDRGGNQPQHF

V: TRBV28
size: NA
D: TRBD1
J: TRBJ1-1
DNA: TGTGCCAGCAGTTTAAGGTCCCCGGGACAGCTTACTGAAGCTTTCTTT
CDR3: CASSLRSPGQLTEAFF

V: TRBV9
size: NA
D: TRBD2
J: TRBJ2-1
DNA: TGTGCCAGCAGCGTAGCTACCAGCGGGGGGGGCAATGAGCAGTTCTTC
CDR3: CASSVATSGGGNEQFF

V: TRBV11-2
size: NA
D: NA
J: TRBJ1-2
DNA: TGTGCCAGCAGCTTAGATATTGGGCCAGTCTATGGCTACACCTTC
CDR3: CASSLDIGPVYGYTF

V: TRBV7-9
size: NA
D: NA
J: TRBJ2-7
DNA: TGTGCCAGCAGCGCGATCTACGAGCAGTACTTC
CDR3: CASSAIYEQYF

V: TRBV4-2
size: NA
D: TRBD1
J: TRBJ2-5
DNA: TGTGCCAGCAGCCAAGACCGGGACAGGGGGATAGAGACCCAGTACTTC
CDR3: CASSQDRDRGIETQYF

V: TRBV5-6
size: NA
D: NA
J: TRBJ2-1
DNA: TGTGCCAGCAGCAAGACAGGCGGGAGCATTATTGAGCAGTTCTTC
CDR3: CASSKTGGSIIEQFF

V: TRBV11-3
size: NA
D: TRBD2
J: TRBJ2-1
DNA: TGTGCCAGCAGCTTAACTAGCGGGAGTTGGGATGAGCAGTTCTTC
CDR3: CASSLTSGSWDEQFF

V: TRBV14
size: NA
D: TRBD2
J: TRBJ2-1
DNA: TGTGCCAGCAGCCACCCGAGGGGGACTAGAATTTACAATGAGCAGTTCTTC
CDR3: CASSHPRGTRIYNEQFF

V: TRBV3-1/TRBV3-2
size: NA
D: NA
J: TRBJ2-1
DNA: TGTGCCAGCAGCTCCTGGGGGCAGCTAGAGGAGCAGTTCTTC
CDR3: CASSSWGQLEEQFF

V: TRBV20-1
size: NA
D: NA
J: TRBJ2-7
DNA: TGCAGTGCTAGTCTCAGGTACGGGAGCTCCTACGAGCAGTACTTC
CDR3: CSASLRYGSSYEQYF